One and the same sample provided the 5 T cell receptor beta chains below, sequenced in a study of blood T cell repertoires in COVID-19. Sequenced by immunoSEQ multiplex PCR; TCRdb stores in-frame clones only, minus some. The sample includes about 150,000 clones, roughly nine tenths of them seen just once. The source material was peripheral blood. These receptors were taken from a woman aged 70-85 years with acute or convalescent COVID-19.

The V gene is TRBV10-3, the J gene TRBJ2-7; D is unclear. Germline-derived CDR1 and CDR2 are ENHRY and SYGVKD. V was trimmed by 2 bases and J by 6 bases, leaving 8 bases between them. This CDR3 has 12 amino acids. The DNA of the CDR3 is TGTGCCATCAGTGAGAGAGGCAGCGAGCAGTACGTC. Its protein is CAISERGSEQYV.

This clone was found once. The V call is TRBV6-5, the J call TRBJ2-7, with D possibly matching TRBD1 (5 bases). V lost 2 bases and J lost 2, with 13 bases in between. CDR3 length: 15 amino acids. Germline assignment: CDR1 MNHEY and CDR2 SVGAGI. The CDR3 DNA sequence: TGTGCCAGCAGTTACGGCCAGGGCGCAACCTACGAGCAGTACTTC. Translated: CASSYGQGATYEQYF.

This clone was seen a handful of times. This chain joins TRBV27 and TRBJ1-2; D is uncertain. Germline CDR1 and CDR2: MNHEY and SMNVEV (reference sequence). Trimming took off 3 bases at V and 4 bases at J, with 9 bases between the two ends. This CDR3 is built from 13 residues. The CDR3, as DNA: TGTGCCAGCAGTTTGTCGGGGTCCTATGGCTACACCTTC. As protein: CASSLSGSYGYTF.

The chain recombines TRBV6-5 with TRBJ1-4; TRBD1 matches at 9 bases. Unmatched junction bases numbered 4, after V lost 6 bases and J lost 2 bases. Looked up from germline, CDR1 is MNHEY and CDR2 is SVGAGI. The CDR3 length is 15 residues. The CDR3 region is CASRTGGYTNEKLFF. CDR3 sequence (DNA): TGTGCCAGCAGAACAGGGGGCTACACTAATGAAAAACTGTTTTTT.

On this clone: At one end the junction does not follow the germline gene, possibly because of a read error. Within the sample, other DNA sequences also encode this same CDR3. V is TRBV7-7 and J is TRBJ2-1; 11 bases agree with TRBD2. Germline V gene sequence: CDR1 SSHAT, CDR2 FNYEAQ (reference sequence). There are 15 residues in the CDR3. CDR3 in amino acids: CASSLAGGTYNEQFF. The CDR3 DNA reads as TGTGCTAGCAGCTTAGCGGGGGGGACTTACAATGAGCAGTTCTTC.